The TCR beta chain described here comes from a study of read filtering for tumor transcriptome and immune sequencing. Study at large: R-ISS stage counts were fewer than ten for I, more than 15 for II, six or seven for III. Transcriptome libraries were built from DNase-treated RNA.

Study results and limitations: In IR-seq, single-read clonotypes were roughly 80% of clonotypes but around 4% of reads.

CDR1 is SGHVS, CDR2 FQNEAQ, per germline. The CDR3 runs to 14 residues. Trimming took 5 bases from V and 3 from J; bases not matched to a gene: 7. From roughly 390 ng of RNA, a library with molecular barcoded alpha/delta and beta/gamma adaptors was made. Via MiXCR, TCRdb re-called the reads, giving one row per CDR3 protein. The top ten hold roughly 44% of the sample, which has around 29,000 distinct CDR3 sequences, 13% to 15% seen once. This clonotype was recorded at least ten times. Its antigen is as yet unknown. The chain uses TRBV7-8 and TRBJ2-7; the match to TRBD2 covers 7 bases. This receptor was taken from a donor at least 40 years old with multiple myeloma. Sequences were obtained from a population of CD138-negative cells sorted from bone marrow. The DNA for the CDR3 is TGTGCCAGCAGCGTAACTAGCGCCCGCTACGAGCAGTACTTC. Its protein is CASSVTSARYEQYF. The full variable domain, with the rest looked up from reference TRBV7-8 and TRBJ2-7, is GAGVSQSPRYKVAKRGQDVALRCDPISGHVSLFWYQQALGQGPEFLTYFQNEAQLDKSGLPSDRFFAERPEGSVSTLKIQRTQQEDSAVYLCASSVTSARYEQYFGPGTRLTVT.